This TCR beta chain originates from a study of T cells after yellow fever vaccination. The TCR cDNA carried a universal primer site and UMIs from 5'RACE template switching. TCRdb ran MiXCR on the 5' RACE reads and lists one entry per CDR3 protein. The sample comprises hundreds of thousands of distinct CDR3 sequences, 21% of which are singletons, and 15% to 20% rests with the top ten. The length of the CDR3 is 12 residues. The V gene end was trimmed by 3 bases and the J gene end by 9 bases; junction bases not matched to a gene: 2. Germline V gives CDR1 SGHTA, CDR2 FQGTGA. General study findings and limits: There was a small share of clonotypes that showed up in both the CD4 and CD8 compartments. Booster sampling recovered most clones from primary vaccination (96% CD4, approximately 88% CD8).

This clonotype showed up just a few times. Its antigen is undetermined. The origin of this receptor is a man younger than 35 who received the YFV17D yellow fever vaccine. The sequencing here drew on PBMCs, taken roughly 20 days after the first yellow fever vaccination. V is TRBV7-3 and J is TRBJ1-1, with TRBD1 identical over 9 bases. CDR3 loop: CASSFGTGQAFF. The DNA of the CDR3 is TGTGCCAGCAGCTTCGGGACAGGGCAAGCTTTCTTT. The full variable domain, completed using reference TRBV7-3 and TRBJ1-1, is GAGVSQTPSNKVTEKGKYVELRCDPISGHTALYWYRQSLGQGPEFLIYFQGTGAADDSGLPNDRFFAVRPEGSVSTLKIQRTERGDSAVYLCASSFGTGQAFFGQGTRLTVV.